This passage covers 3 T cell receptor beta chains from one sample sequenced in a study of cytomegalovirus exposure and HLA in healthy donors. A multiplex PCR was run with 60 Vbeta primers and 13 Jbeta primers. Here immunoSEQ multiplex PCR was the method, and the copy in TCRdb shows in-frame clones only, minus some. The table lists 170,000 or so clones, 65% to 90% of them singletons. Sequenced material: PBMCs. Receptor source: a man aged 45 to 65 in good health and CMV-seropositive.

The chain employs TRBV29-1 and TRBJ2-5; 7 nucleotides align to TRBD1. TRBJ2-7 matches the DNA end more closely, so the J call is doubtful. The CDR3 runs to 14 residues. Germline loops: CDR1 SQVTM, CDR2 ANQGSEA. The CDR3 region is CSVEGDRDGNEQYF. CDR3 coding DNA: TGCAGCGTTGAAGGAGACAGGGATGGGAACGAGCAGTACTTC.

The V gene is TRBV4-1, the J gene TRBJ2-3; D is perhaps TRBD1 (6 bases). CDR1 is MGHRA and CDR2 is YSYEKL in the germline V gene. Deletions cut 5 bases from V and 4 bases from J, with 13 bases between. The CDR3 loop spans 14 amino acids. In nucleotides, the CDR3 is TGCGCCAGCAGCACACAGGGCCCCGCAGATACGCAGTATTTT. This encodes CASSTQGPADTQYF.

The sample holds many counts of this clone. The genes are TRBV27 and TRBJ1-1, with D hard to call. The CDR3 covers 13 residues. Deletions cut 1 base from V and 1 base from J, with 4 bases between. Germline assignment: CDR1 MNHEY and CDR2 SMNVEV (reference sequence). CDR3 region: CASSLWANTEAFF. The CDR3 DNA sequence: TGTGCCAGCAGTTTATGGGCGAACACTGAAGCTTTCTTT.